This entry is about one T cell receptor (beta chain). The antigen is undetermined. These data are taken from a study of shared clonotypes between healthy human individuals. Whole-study results and caveats: Sequencing depth was expected to influence donor clonotype sharing.

The table came from immunoSEQ multiplex PCR; TCRdb's copy has only in-frame clones and leaves some out. The table has around 2.5 million clones, over 85% seen once. The sequence derives from a young man in good health. Some clones in this sample may be carry-over from other donors' samples. The source material was naive CD4+ T cells from PBMCs. The sample's subset: CD45RA+ positively selected.

The CDR3 loop reads CASSLRLDGTEAFF. The CDR3, as DNA: TGTGCCAGCAGCTTACGGTTGGACGGCACTGAAGCTTTCTTT. The J gene is TRBJ1-1, the V gene TRBV7-8; D is unresolved. The V end was cut by 2 bases, the J end by 4 bases, with 11 bases between. The CDR3 runs 14 residues. Germline V gene lookup returns CDR1 SGHVS and CDR2 FQNEAQ.